Each of the 26 T cell receptor beta chains below was sequenced from the same sample in a study of CD8+ T cells in alopecia areata. Treatment denoted: oral pan-JAK inhibitor, 5-10 mg twice daily. The sequencing template was cDNA reverse transcribed from extracted RNA. Assay used: immunoSEQ multiplex PCR; TCRdb lists only in-frame clones, some missing. Of some 120,000 clones listed, approximately 57% are singletons. The starting material was CD4+ T cells sorted from blood, obtained at week 4, from a patient treated with tofacitinib. The receptor source for this set is a human donor with alopecia areata.

The gene calls are TRBV5-6 and TRBJ2-3, with a tentative D call TRBD1 (6 bases). Trimming took off 7 bases at V and 2 bases at J, with 14 bases between the two ends. Germline V gene sequence: CDR1 SGHDT, CDR2 YYEEEE. This CDR3 contains 14 residues. In DNA form, the CDR3 reads TGTGCCAGCCATGTAGGACAGAACACAGATACGCAGTATTTT. Protein product: CASHVGQNTDTQYF. Looking up the rest from reference TRBV5-6 and TRBJ2-3 gives the full variable domain: DAGVTQSPTHLIKTRGQQVTLRCSPKSGHDTVSWYQQALGQGPQFIFQYYEEEERQRGNFPDRFSGHQFPNYSSELNVNALLLGDSALYLCASHVGQNTDTQYFGPGTRLTVL.

This clone was counted at least ten times. This chain joins TRBV7-2 and TRBJ2-3, with 7 nucleotides matching TRBD2. CDR1 is SGHTA, CDR2 FQGNSA, per germline. Losses at the gene ends were 3 bases for V and 6 bases for J; bases not matched to a gene: 18. This CDR3 region has 18 residues. The DNA of the CDR3 is TGTGCCAGCAGCTTTAGGGACCAGCGGGGTTCTCCTCCGGATACGCAGTATTTT. This translates into CASSFRDQRGSPPDTQYF.

Here the CDR3 reads CASSQVPSGPQETQYF. DNA for the CDR3: TGTGCCAGCAGCCAAGTCCCCTCCGGGCCTCAAGAGACCCAGTACTTC. This chain connects TRBV4-2 to TRBJ2-5; D remains unclear. V gave up 1 base and J gave up 2 bases, with 14 bases separating them. Germline lookup yields CDR1 LGHNA and CDR2 YNFKEQ. The CDR3 length is 16 residues.

The rearrangement joins TRBV4-2 to TRBJ1-6; a weak D match, TRBD1 (5 bases). The CDR3 has 17 amino acids. V lost 1 base to trimming and J lost 9 bases, with 19 bases between them. Germline V CDR1 and CDR2: LGHNA, YNFKEQ. The CDR3 spells CASSQAHLLGVGSPLHF. In nucleotides, the CDR3 is TGTGCCAGCAGCCAAGCCCATCTATTAGGGGTCGGTTCACCCCTCCACTTT.

The chain links TRBV30 to TRBJ2-1, with 13 positions matching TRBD2. V lost 0 bases to trimming and J lost 6 bases; unmatched junction nucleotides: 5. CDR3 size: 16 residues. Germline values: CDR1 GTSNPN, CDR2 SVGIG (reference sequence). CDR3 sequence reads: CAWSVRTSGRRNEQFF. The CDR3 DNA is TGTGCCTGGAGTGTACGGACTAGCGGGAGACGCAATGAGCAGTTCTTC.

This clone showed up just a few times. The chain combines TRBV29-1 with TRBJ2-7, with 7 bases identical to TRBD1. V was pared by 4 bases and J by 2 bases, with 5 bases of the junction left unmatched. Germline V lookup: CDR1 SQVTM, CDR2 ANQGSEA. CDR3 length equals 13 residues. The CDR3 region has the DNA TGCAGCGTTGGACAGGGAAGGACCTACGAGCAGTACTTC. This codes for CSVGQGRTYEQYF.

CDR3 in DNA: TGTGCCAGCAGTTGGGACGGAAACTATGGCTACACCTTC. Translated: CASSWDGNYGYTF. This sequence joins TRBV6-5 and TRBJ1-2; possibly TRBD1 for D (5 bases). Trimming shortened V by 4 bases and J by 2 bases, and 8 bases separated the two germline ends. Germline values: CDR1 MNHEY, CDR2 SVGAGI. CDR3 length equals 13 residues.

This chain joins TRBV9 and TRBJ1-5; weak D call: TRBD1 (6 bases). V was cut by 0 bases and J by 2 bases, with 9 bases left in between. This CDR3 comprises 15 residues. Germline CDR1 is SGDLS and CDR2 is YYNGEE. The CDR3 DNA reads TGTGCCAGCAGCGTAGGGGCAGGGGGCAATCAGCCCCAGCATTTT. This gives the protein CASSVGAGGNQPQHF.

This clone has ten or more counts. This chain links TRBV15 with TRBJ2-5; D gene uncertain. This CDR3 is built from 14 residues. The V end was cut by 1 base, the J end by 5 bases, with 11 bases between. Germline assignment: CDR1 LNHNV and CDR2 YYDKDF (reference sequence). CDR3 amino acids: CATSRVVAMETQYF. The CDR3 nucleotides are TGTGCCACCAGCAGAGTTGTGGCCATGGAGACCCAGTACTTC.

This clone was detected only once. The same CDR3 is also encoded by other DNA sequences in this sample. The rearrangement joins TRBV28 to TRBJ1-2; D gene unclear. The V and J ends lost 2 bases and 5 bases respectively, with 6 bases between them. This CDR3 comprises 12 residues. The germline gives CDR1 MDHEN, CDR2 SYDVKM. The CDR3 DNA is TGTGCCAGCAGTTTACGAGGGTATGGCTACACCTTC. As protein: CASSLRGYGYTF.

This clone was counted between two and nine times. The gene calls are TRBV19 and TRBJ2-5; tentatively, D is TRBD2 (6 bases). Germline CDR1 is LNHDA and CDR2 is SQIVND (reference sequence). V dropped 6 bases and J dropped 2 bases, with 10 bases sitting between them. This CDR3 is built from 13 residues. The CDR3, as DNA: TGTGCCAGTAGGCCGGGACTTCAAGAGACCCAGTACTTC. Translation gives CASRPGLQETQYF.

This clone showed up just a few times. The rearrangement joins TRBV27 to TRBJ1-1, with D possibly being TRBD1 (5 bases). Per the germline V gene, CDR1 is MNHEY and CDR2 is SMNVEV (reference sequence). Trimming took 6 bases from V and 1 from J, leaving 21 bases between them. The CDR3 covers 17 residues. CDR3 residues: CASRARAGRARNTEAFF. In DNA, the CDR3 is TGTGCCAGCAGAGCTAGGGCAGGGCGGGCTAGGAACACTGAAGCTTTCTTT.

The chain recombines TRBV23-1 with TRBJ2-7; 9 bases map to TRBD1. TRBV23-1 is sorted into the ORF group, with uncertain function. The CDR3 loop spans 14 amino acids. The V segment lost 4 bases and the J segment 3 bases; nucleotides outside the gene matches: 4. The CDR3, as DNA: TGCGCCAGCAGTCGTTGGACAGGGGACTACGAGCAGTACTTC. Protein product: CASSRWTGDYEQYF.

A word on this clone: A read error may produce the germline difference seen at one junction end. The gene calls are TRBV7-2 and TRBJ2-7; D is ambiguous. CDR3 length: 12 amino acids. The germline CDR1 and CDR2 sequences are SGHTA and FQGNSA. CDR3 sequence (DNA): TGTGCCAGCAGCTCCAACCCTCGGGCGGTACACTTC. It translates to CASSSNPRAVHF.

This clone was detected only a few times. This chain links TRBV5-4 with TRBJ1-4, with TRBD1 matching over 10 bases. This CDR3 has 15 residues. The V gene end was trimmed by 3 bases and the J gene end by 6 bases; junction bases not matched to a gene: 5. Germline V lookup: CDR1 SGHNT, CDR2 YYREEE (reference sequence). CDR3 coding DNA: TGTGCCAGCAGCTGGGGACAGGGGAGCGATGAAAAACTGTTTTTT. Translating it yields CASSWGQGSDEKLFF.

V and J are TRBV15 and TRBJ2-7, with TRBD1 matching 8 bases. CDR3 length: 12 amino acids. The J segment lost 3 bases and the V segment lost 5 bases, leaving 0 bases of the junction unmatched. The germline gives CDR1 LNHNV, CDR2 YYDKDF (reference sequence). In nucleotides, the CDR3 is TGTGCCACCAGCGACAGGGGCTACGAGCAGTACTTC. It specifies CATSDRGYEQYF.

The chain uses TRBV7-2 and TRBJ1-3; no reliable D call. The CDR3 totals 14 residues. Germline V CDR1 and CDR2: SGHTA, FQGNSA. V was clipped by 6 bases and J by 0 bases, with 9 bases between them. The CDR3 sequence: CASSFLGSGNTIYF. The CDR3 coding sequence is TGTGCCAGCAGTTTCTTGGGCTCTGGAAACACCATATATTTT.

This clone was seen just once. CDR3 bases: TGTGCCAGCAGCTTAACTAGCGGGAGTCCCGATGAGCAGTTCTTC. This sequence encodes CASSLTSGSPDEQFF. This chain joins TRBV7-3 and TRBJ2-1; TRBD2 agrees at 9 bases. This CDR3 has 15 amino acids. Germline V gives CDR1 SGHTA, CDR2 FQGTGA. Trimming took 0 bases from V and 8 from J; bases not matched to a gene: 5.

The V call is TRBV25-1, the J call TRBJ1-2, with 8 nucleotides matching TRBD1. This CDR3 has 13 residues. The germline CDR1 and CDR2 sequences are MGHDK and SYGVNS. Trimming at V came to 6 bases and at J to 4 bases, leaving 4 bases not matched to a gene. The chain's CDR3 is CASRGQGGYGYTF. CDR3 nucleotide sequence: TGTGCCAGCAGAGGACAGGGCGGCTATGGCTACACCTTC.

The chain uses TRBV5-6 and TRBJ1-1; 9 bases are shared with TRBD1. This CDR3 has 14 residues. The germline V gene encodes CDR1 SGHDT and CDR2 YYEEEE. Trimming at V came to 3 bases and at J to 5 bases, leaving 5 bases not matched to a gene. As DNA, the CDR3 is TGTGCCAGCAGCTCCCGGGGACAGGGTACTGAAGCTTTCTTT. Translation: CASSSRGQGTEAFF.

In its sample, this clone was seen a few times. J is TRBJ1-6 and V is TRBV4-3; D gene ambiguous. Trimming left V 0 bases short and J 4 bases short, with 7 bases between. This CDR3 has 15 residues. The germline V gene encodes CDR1 LGHNA and CDR2 YSLEER. The DNA of the CDR3 is TGCGCCAGCAGCCAAGAGGCAGGTTATAATTCACCCCTCCACTTT. This encodes CASSQEAGYNSPLHF.

The chain combines TRBV5-4 with TRBJ2-1, with 8 bases aligning to TRBD1. This CDR3 is 14 amino acids long. Germline V gene lookup returns CDR1 SGHNT and CDR2 YYREEE (reference sequence). V was clipped by 4 bases and J by 5 bases; unmatched bases: 5. CDR3 protein: CASSEGQVNNEQFF. In DNA form, the CDR3 reads TGTGCCAGCAGCGAGGGACAGGTGAACAATGAGCAGTTCTTC.

J is TRBJ1-2 and V is TRBV2; the match to TRBD1 covers 8 bases. This CDR3 comprises 14 residues. CDR1 is SNHLY and CDR2 is FYNNEI in the germline V gene. The junction had 11 bases not matched to a gene; V was cut back by 6 bases and J by 8 bases. CDR3 nucleotides: TGTGCCAGCAGGGTACAGGGGGAGCTTTCGGGCTACACCTTC. Protein sequence: CASRVQGELSGYTF.

This chain links TRBV7-2 with TRBJ2-3, with 7 nucleotides matching TRBD1. CDR1 and CDR2 from the germline V gene are SGHTA and FQGNSA. The CDR3 totals 14 residues. V lost 4 bases to trimming and J lost 12 bases; unmatched junction nucleotides: 13. CDR3 coding DNA: TGTGCCAGCAGCTCACCGACAGGGAATTTTCCCCAGTATTTT. Its protein is CASSSPTGNFPQYF.

This clone was counted only a few times. V gene TRBV7-9 combines with J gene TRBJ2-1; 8 bases match TRBD2. The germline V gene encodes CDR1 SEHNR and CDR2 FQNEAQ (reference sequence). The CDR3 is made up of 14 amino acids. V lost 7 bases to trimming and J lost 9 bases; unmatched junction nucleotides: 11. CDR3 DNA: TGTGCCAGCACCTCCCCCAGCGGGAGCGGTGAGCAGTTCTTC. Protein sequence: CASTSPSGSGEQFF.

The V gene is TRBV2, the J gene TRBJ1-4; D is perhaps TRBD1 (5 bases). Deletions cut 6 bases from V and 8 bases from J, with 10 bases between. The CDR3 runs 12 residues. Per the germline V gene, CDR1 is SNHLY and CDR2 is FYNNEI. The CDR3 here is CASRDYREKLFF. DNA of the CDR3: TGTGCCAGCAGGGATTACAGGGAAAAACTGTTTTTT.